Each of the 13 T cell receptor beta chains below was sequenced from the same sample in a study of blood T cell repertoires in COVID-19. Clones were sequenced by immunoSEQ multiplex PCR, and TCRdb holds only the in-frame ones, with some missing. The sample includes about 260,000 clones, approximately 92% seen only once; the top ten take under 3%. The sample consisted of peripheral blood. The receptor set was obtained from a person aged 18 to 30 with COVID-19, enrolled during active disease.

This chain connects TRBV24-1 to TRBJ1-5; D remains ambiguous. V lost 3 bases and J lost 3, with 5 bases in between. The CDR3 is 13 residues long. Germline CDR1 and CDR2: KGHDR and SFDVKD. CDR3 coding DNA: TGTGCCACCAGTGATCGCGCCAATCAGCCCCAGCATTTT. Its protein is CATSDRANQPQHF.

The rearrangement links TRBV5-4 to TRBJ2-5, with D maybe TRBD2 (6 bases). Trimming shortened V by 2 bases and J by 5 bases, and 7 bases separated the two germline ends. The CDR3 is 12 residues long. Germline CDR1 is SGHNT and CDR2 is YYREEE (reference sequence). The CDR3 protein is CASSFGGETQYF. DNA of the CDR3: TGTGCCAGCAGCTTCGGAGGGGAGACCCAGTACTTC.

CDR3: CASSRGTASNYGYTF. CDR3 nucleotides: TGTGCCAGCAGCCGGGGGACAGCATCTAACTATGGCTACACCTTC. This chain uses TRBV3-1 (or the pseudogene TRBV3-2) with TRBJ1-2; 7 bases line up with TRBD1. V lost 4 bases, J lost 0 bases, and 5 bases stayed unmatched. The CDR3 runs to 15 residues. The germline CDR1 and CDR2 sequences are LGHDT and YNNKEL (reference sequence).

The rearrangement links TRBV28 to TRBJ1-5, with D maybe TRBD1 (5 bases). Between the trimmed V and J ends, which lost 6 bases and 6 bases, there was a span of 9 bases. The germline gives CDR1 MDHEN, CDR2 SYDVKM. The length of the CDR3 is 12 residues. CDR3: CASRAGSQPQHF. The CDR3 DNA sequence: TGTGCCAGCAGAGCAGGGTCTCAGCCCCAGCATTTT.

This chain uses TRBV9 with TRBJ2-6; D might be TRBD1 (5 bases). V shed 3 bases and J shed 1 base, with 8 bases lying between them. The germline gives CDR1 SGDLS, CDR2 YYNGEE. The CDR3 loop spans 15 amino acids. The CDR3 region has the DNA TGTGCCAGCAGCGGCCAGGGATCTGGGGCCAACGTCCTGACTTTC. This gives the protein CASSGQGSGANVLTF.

CDR3 nucleotides: TGTGCCAGCAGTGAGGGGGCTAGCGGACCCTACAATGAGCAGTTCTTC. It translates to CASSEGASGPYNEQFF. The chain combines TRBV25-1 with TRBJ2-1; perhaps TRBD2 as D (7 bases). The CDR3 has 16 residues. V was clipped by 3 bases and J by 2 bases, with 14 bases between them. Germline values: CDR1 MGHDK, CDR2 SYGVNS.

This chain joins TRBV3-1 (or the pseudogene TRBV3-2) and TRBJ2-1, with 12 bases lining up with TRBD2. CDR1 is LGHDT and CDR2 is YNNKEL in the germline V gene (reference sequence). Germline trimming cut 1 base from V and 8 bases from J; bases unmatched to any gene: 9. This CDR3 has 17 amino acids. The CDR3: CASSQGRLAGVGDEQFF. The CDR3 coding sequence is TGTGCCAGCAGCCAAGGGCGACTAGCGGGAGTTGGGGATGAGCAGTTCTTC.

CDR3 protein: CASSPQGGGYGYTF. The CDR3 DNA sequence: TGTGCCAGCAGTCCACAGGGGGGAGGCTATGGCTACACCTTC. V and J are TRBV27 and TRBJ1-2, with TRBD1 identical over 8 bases. The CDR3 extends over 14 amino acids. Germline V gene sequence: CDR1 MNHEY, CDR2 SMNVEV (reference sequence). V gave up 5 bases and J gave up 4 bases; unmatched junction bases: 6.

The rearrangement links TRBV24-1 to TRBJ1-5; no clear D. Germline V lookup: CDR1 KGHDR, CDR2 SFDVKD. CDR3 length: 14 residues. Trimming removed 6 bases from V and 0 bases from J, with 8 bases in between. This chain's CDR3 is CATSISGSNQPQHF. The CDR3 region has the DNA TGTGCCACCAGTATATCAGGTAGCAATCAGCCCCAGCATTTT.

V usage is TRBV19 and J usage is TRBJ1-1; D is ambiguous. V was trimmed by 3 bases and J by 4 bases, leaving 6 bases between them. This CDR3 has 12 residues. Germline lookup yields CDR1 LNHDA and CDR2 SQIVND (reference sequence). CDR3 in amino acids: CASSIFGTEAFF. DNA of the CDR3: TGTGCCAGTAGTATTTTCGGCACTGAAGCTTTCTTT. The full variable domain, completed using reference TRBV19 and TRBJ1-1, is DGGITQSPKYLFRKEGQNVTLSCEQNLNHDAMYWYRQDPGQGLRLIYYSQIVNDFQKGDIAEGYSVSREKKESFPLTVTSAQKNPTAFYLCASSIFGTEAFFGQGTRLTVV.

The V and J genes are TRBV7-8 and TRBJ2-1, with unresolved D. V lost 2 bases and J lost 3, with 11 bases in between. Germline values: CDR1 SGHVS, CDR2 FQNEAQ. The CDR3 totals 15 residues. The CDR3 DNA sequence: TGTGCCAGCAGCTTACTGTCCGACAACTACAATGAGCAGTTCTTC. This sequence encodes CASSLLSDNYNEQFF. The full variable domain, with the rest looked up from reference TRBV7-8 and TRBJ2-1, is GAGVSQSPRYKVAKRGQDVALRCDPISGHVSLFWYQQALGQGPEFLTYFQNEAQLDKSGLPSDRFFAERPEGSVSTLKIQRTQQEDSAVYLCASSLLSDNYNEQFFGPGTRLTVL.

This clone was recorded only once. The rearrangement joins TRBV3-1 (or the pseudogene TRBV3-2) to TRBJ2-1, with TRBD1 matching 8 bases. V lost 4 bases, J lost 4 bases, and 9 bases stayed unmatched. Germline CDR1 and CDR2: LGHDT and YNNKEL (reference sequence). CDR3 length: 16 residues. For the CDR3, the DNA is TGTGCCAGCAGCCTGGGATCAGGGGGCCCTTACAATGAGCAGTTCTTC. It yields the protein CASSLGSGGPYNEQFF.

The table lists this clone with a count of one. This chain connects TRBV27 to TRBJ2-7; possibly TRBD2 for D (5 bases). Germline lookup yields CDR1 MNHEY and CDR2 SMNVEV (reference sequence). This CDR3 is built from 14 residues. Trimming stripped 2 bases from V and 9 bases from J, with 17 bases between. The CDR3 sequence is CASSLGGRGSPQYF. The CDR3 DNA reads TGTGCCAGCAGTTTAGGTGGGAGAGGTTCGCCGCAGTACTTC.